This TCR beta chain was retrieved from a study of blood T cells in healthy people across ages. The table lists this clonotype with a few counts. The antigen remains unidentified. CDR1 and CDR2 from the germline V gene are SGHTA and FQGNSA. The ends were cut back, 3 bases at V and 0 bases at J, with 11 bases in the middle. The CDR3 is 16 residues long. Combining a sample-barcoded 5' primer with a J-beta primer mix, a second PCR ran for roughly 7 to 12 cycles. TCRdb called the 5' RACE reads again in MiXCR, with one record for every CDR3 protein. The data show 1.5 million to 2 million distinct CDR3 sequences, with roughly two fifths seen just once and more than 20% held by the top ten. Study-wide findings and caveats: With age, beta diversity per million T cells declined roughly linearly, significantly by approximately 41. CMV status of donors was unknown, possibly confounding expanded clonotype changes.

The rearrangement joins TRBV7-2 to TRBJ2-2, with D perhaps assigned TRBD1 or TRBD2 (5 bases each). The sample comprised blood. This clonotype was sampled from a human donor in good health. CDR3 sequence (DNA): TGTGCCAGCAGCTTTAGAGGGGCCACGAACACCGGGGAGCTGTTTTTT. This gives the protein CASSFRGATNTGELFF. Full variable domain (rest looked up from reference TRBV7-2 and TRBJ2-2): GAGVSQSPSNKVTEKGKDVELRCDPISGHTALYWYRQSLGQGLEFLIYFQGNSAPDKSGLPSDRFSAERTGGSVSTLTIQRTQQEDSAVYLCASSFRGATNTGELFFGEGSRLTVL.